This T cell receptor (beta chain) derives from a study of CD8 T cells in ankylosing spondylitis. A remark on this clonotype: One end of the junction fails to match germline, which may point to a read error.

Looked up from germline, CDR1 is DFQATT and CDR2 is SNEGSKA (reference sequence). The CDR3 is made up of 18 amino acids. One entry per CDR3 protein, called by TCRdb with MiXCR from the 5' RACE reads. The table lists 380,000 or so distinct CDR3 sequences, approximately 22% of them singletons, with over 10% in the top ten. Sequencing was carried out using blood, either unsorted or a sorted T cell fraction (not recorded which). The chain couples TRBV20-1 to TRBJ2-1, with 10 nucleotides matching TRBD2. The source of this sequence is a male donor with ankylosing spondylitis or in good health (not recorded which). In DNA form, the CDR3 reads TGCTGTGCTAGCTACGAGACTAGCGGGTACGTAGCCTACAATGAGCAGTTCTTC. Translating it yields CCASYETSGYVAYNEQFF.